This T cell receptor beta chain was captured by sequencing in a study of cytomegalovirus exposure and HLA in healthy donors. Trimming took 3 bases from V and 5 from J; bases not matched to a gene: 12. The germline gives CDR1 SGHRS, CDR2 YFSETQ. The CDR3 has 16 residues. The study ran its PCR with 60 Vbeta and 13 Jbeta primers. Profiled with immunoSEQ multiplex PCR; TCRdb holds only in-frame clones, not every one. This table has about 120,000 clones, around 81% appearing once. Source material: PBMCs. This sequence originates from a woman in her 30s in good health and CMV-seronegative. The gene calls are TRBV5-1 and TRBJ2-7, with 9 bases that match TRBD2. CDR3 sequence (DNA): TGCGCCAGCAGCTCCAATGTAGTAGCGGGAGTACACGAGCAGTACTTC. This sequence encodes CASSSNVVAGVHEQYF.